This is a list of T cell receptor beta chains from one sample in a study of blood T cell repertoires in COVID-19. Using immunoSEQ multiplex PCR, the repertoire was profiled, and TCRdb retains in-frame clones only, with some absent. The sample records under 250,000 clones, 70% to 90% being singletons. Sequencing was performed on peripheral blood. These receptors were obtained from a man aged 25 to 45 with COVID-19, enrolled during active disease. CDR3s include the opening cysteine and the closing phenylalanine or tryptophan. D genes are given only for firm matches. Expanded clones get a size class; other rows say once, few or many, or leave the size out.

abundance: NA
d_gene: TRBD1
j_gene: TRBJ2-7
v_gene: TRBV28
CDR3aa: CASSPGTGFYEQYF
CDR3nt: TGTGCCAGCAGCCCCGGGACAGGGTTTTACGAGCAGTACTTC

abundance: NA
d_gene: TRBD1
j_gene: TRBJ1-2
v_gene: TRBV19
CDR3aa: CAIRDRADYGYTF
CDR3nt: TGTGCCATCAGGGACAGGGCGGACTATGGCTACACCTTC

abundance: NA
d_gene: NA
j_gene: TRBJ1-1
v_gene: TRBV2
CDR3aa: CASRQLENTEAFF
CDR3nt: TGTGCCAGCAGGCAACTAGAGAACACTGAAGCTTTCTTT

abundance: NA
d_gene: NA
j_gene: TRBJ2-1
v_gene: TRBV18
CDR3aa: CASSPMGGALYNEQFF
CDR3nt: TGTGCCAGCTCACCAATGGGGGGAGCCTTGTACAATGAGCAGTTCTTC

abundance: NA
d_gene: TRBD1
j_gene: TRBJ2-7
v_gene: TRBV3-1/TRBV3-2
CDR3aa: CASSRPLRGRIYEQYF
CDR3nt: TGTGCCAGCAGCCGCCCCCTAAGGGGGCGAATATACGAGCAGTACTTC

abundance: NA
d_gene: NA
j_gene: TRBJ1-1
v_gene: TRBV7-2
CDR3aa: CASSREMNTEAFF
CDR3nt: TGTGCCAGCAGCCGGGAAATGAACACTGAAGCTTTCTTT

abundance: NA
d_gene: TRBD2
j_gene: TRBJ2-7
v_gene: TRBV18
CDR3aa: CASSPASGGKYEQYF
CDR3nt: TGTGCCAGCTCACCCGCTAGCGGGGGGAAGTACGAGCAGTACTTC

abundance: once
d_gene: NA
j_gene: TRBJ1-4
v_gene: TRBV18
CDR3aa: CASSPPPGIVPNEKLFF
CDR3nt: TGTGCCAGCTCACCACCCCCAGGGATCGTGCCTAATGAAAAACTGTTTTTT

abundance: NA
d_gene: TRBD2
j_gene: TRBJ2-1
v_gene: TRBV12-3/TRBV12-4
CDR3aa: CASSFGGYNEQFF
CDR3nt: TGTGCCAGCAGTTTCGGGGGGTACAATGAGCAGTTCTTC

abundance: NA
d_gene: TRBD2
j_gene: TRBJ2-1
v_gene: TRBV19
CDR3aa: CASSIDPPGLAGPSSYNEQFF
CDR3nt: TGTGCCAGTAGTATAGACCCGCCGGGACTAGCGGGACCCAGCTCCTACAATGAGCAGTTCTTC

abundance: NA
d_gene: NA
j_gene: TRBJ2-6
v_gene: TRBV6-2/TRBV6-3
CDR3aa: CASSYSGANVLTF
CDR3nt: TGTGCCAGCAGTTATAGCGGGGCCAACGTCCTGACTTTC

abundance: once
d_gene: TRBD2
j_gene: TRBJ2-3
v_gene: TRBV7-8
CDR3aa: CASSLAVRTSVTDTDTQYF
CDR3nt: TGTGCCAGCAGCTTAGCTGTTCGGACTAGCGTTACCGACACAGATACGCAGTATTTT

abundance: NA
d_gene: NA
j_gene: TRBJ1-4
v_gene: TRBV25-1
CDR3aa: CASNPGRGTVNEKLFF
CDR3nt: TGTGCCAGCAACCCGGGGAGGGGCACGGTTAATGAAAAACTGTTTTTT

abundance: NA
d_gene: TRBD1
j_gene: TRBJ1-2
v_gene: TRBV7-3
CDR3aa: CASSLNRGSLTYGYTF
CDR3nt: TGTGCCAGCAGCTTAAACAGGGGGTCGCTGACCTATGGCTACACCTTC

abundance: NA
d_gene: NA
j_gene: TRBJ2-1
v_gene: TRBV7-3
CDR3aa: CASSLVGGSSYNEQFF
CDR3nt: TGTGCCAGCAGCTTAGTTGGGGGCAGCTCCTACAATGAGCAGTTCTTC

abundance: once
d_gene: TRBD2
j_gene: TRBJ2-1
v_gene: TRBV30
CDR3aa: CAWTWGGSPNEQFF
CDR3nt: TGTGCCTGGACCTGGGGGGGGAGCCCCAATGAGCAGTTCTTC

abundance: NA
d_gene: NA
j_gene: TRBJ2-3
v_gene: TRBV27
CDR3aa: CASSLNGVALGTQYF
CDR3nt: TGTGCCAGCAGTTTAAACGGGGTCGCCTTGGGTACGCAGTATTTT

abundance: once
d_gene: TRBD1
j_gene: TRBJ1-1
v_gene: TRBV18
CDR3aa: CASSPPNRGDTEAFF
CDR3nt: TGTGCCAGCTCACCACCGAACAGGGGGGACACTGAAGCTTTCTTT

abundance: NA
d_gene: TRBD1
j_gene: TRBJ1-6
v_gene: TRBV7-2
CDR3aa: CASSFQGGVYNSPLHF
CDR3nt: TGTGCCAGCAGCTTCCAAGGGGGCGTCTATAATTCACCCCTCCACTTT

abundance: NA
d_gene: NA
j_gene: TRBJ1-1
v_gene: TRBV5-1
CDR3aa: CASSFQAQNTEAFF
CDR3nt: TGCGCCAGCAGTTTCCAGGCCCAGAACACTGAAGCTTTCTTT

abundance: NA
d_gene: NA
j_gene: TRBJ1-3
v_gene: TRBV19
CDR3aa: CASVSDRAHPYSGNTIYF
CDR3nt: TGTGCCAGCGTTTCGGACAGAGCCCACCCGTACTCTGGAAACACCATATATTTT

abundance: NA
d_gene: NA
j_gene: TRBJ1-2
v_gene: TRBV5-1
CDR3aa: CASSLGGMQQGWNGYTF
CDR3nt: TGCGCCAGCAGCCTGGGGGGAATGCAACAGGGATGGAATGGCTACACCTTC

abundance: few
d_gene: NA
j_gene: TRBJ1-6
v_gene: TRBV19
CDR3aa: CASSMGQGIYSPLHF
CDR3nt: TGTGCCAGTAGTATGGGGCAGGGGATATATTCACCCCTCCACTTT

abundance: NA
d_gene: NA
j_gene: TRBJ1-5
v_gene: TRBV14
CDR3aa: CASSQGGYQPQHF
CDR3nt: TGTGCCAGCAGCCAAGGAGGGTATCAGCCCCAGCATTTT

abundance: NA
d_gene: TRBD1
j_gene: TRBJ2-3
v_gene: TRBV6-4
CDR3aa: CASSPGVGQNTDTQYF
CDR3nt: TGTGCCAGCAGTCCCGGGGTGGGACAGAACACAGATACGCAGTATTTT

abundance: NA
d_gene: TRBD2
j_gene: TRBJ2-2
v_gene: TRBV19
CDR3aa: CASSIPPSGTHTGELFF
CDR3nt: TGTGCCAGTAGTATCCCCCCCAGCGGGACGCACACCGGGGAGCTGTTTTTT

abundance: many
d_gene: NA
j_gene: TRBJ2-2
v_gene: TRBV9
CDR3aa: CASSPSGAPSNTGELFF
CDR3nt: TGTGCCAGCAGCCCTTCAGGGGCACCATCGAACACCGGGGAGCTGTTTTTT

abundance: NA
d_gene: NA
j_gene: TRBJ1-2
v_gene: TRBV6-6
CDR3aa: CASSSGRGGSTNGYTF
CDR3nt: TGTGCCAGCAGTTCGGGCCGGGGGGGATCAACTAATGGCTACACCTTC

abundance: NA
d_gene: TRBD1
j_gene: TRBJ1-3
v_gene: TRBV10-3
CDR3aa: CAISDPGQGSGNTIYF
CDR3nt: TGTGCCATCAGTGATCCGGGACAGGGGTCTGGAAACACCATATATTTT

abundance: NA
d_gene: NA
j_gene: TRBJ2-7
v_gene: TRBV7-8
CDR3aa: CASSFPAGGHEQYF
CDR3nt: TGTGCCAGCAGCTTCCCCGCAGGAGGGCACGAGCAGTACTTC

abundance: NA
d_gene: TRBD2
j_gene: TRBJ2-1
v_gene: TRBV4-1
CDR3aa: CASRGLAGGHQFF
CDR3nt: TGCGCCAGCAGGGGGCTAGCGGGGGGGCATCAGTTCTTC

abundance: NA
d_gene: TRBD1
j_gene: TRBJ2-1
v_gene: TRBV19
CDR3aa: CASSSYTGQGYNEQFF
CDR3nt: TGTGCCAGTAGTTCGTATACGGGACAGGGCTACAATGAGCAGTTCTTC